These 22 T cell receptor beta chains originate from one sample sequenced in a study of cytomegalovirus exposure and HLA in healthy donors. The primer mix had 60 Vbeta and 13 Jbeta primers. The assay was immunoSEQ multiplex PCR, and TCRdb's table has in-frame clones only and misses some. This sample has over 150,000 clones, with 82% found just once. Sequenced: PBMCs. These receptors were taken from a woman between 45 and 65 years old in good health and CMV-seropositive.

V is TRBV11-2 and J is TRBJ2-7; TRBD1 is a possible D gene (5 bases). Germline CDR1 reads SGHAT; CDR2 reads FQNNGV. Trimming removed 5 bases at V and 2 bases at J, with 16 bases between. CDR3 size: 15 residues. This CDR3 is CASSPRRDSTYEQYF. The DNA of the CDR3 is TGTGCCAGCAGCCCTAGGCGCGACAGTACCTACGAGCAGTACTTC.

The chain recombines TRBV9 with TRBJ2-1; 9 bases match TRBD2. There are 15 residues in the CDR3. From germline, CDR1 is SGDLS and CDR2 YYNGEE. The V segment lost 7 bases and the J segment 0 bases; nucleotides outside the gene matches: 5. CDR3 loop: CASSQTSGSYNEQFF. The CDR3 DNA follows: TGTGCCAGCTCCCAGACTAGCGGCTCCTACAATGAGCAGTTCTTC.

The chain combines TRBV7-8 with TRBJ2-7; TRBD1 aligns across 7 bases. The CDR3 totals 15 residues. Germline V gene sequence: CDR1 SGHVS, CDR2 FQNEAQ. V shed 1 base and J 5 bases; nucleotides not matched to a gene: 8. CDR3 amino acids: CASSLDTPGGNEQYF. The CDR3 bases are TGTGCCAGCAGCTTAGATACCCCAGGGGGAAACGAGCAGTACTTC.

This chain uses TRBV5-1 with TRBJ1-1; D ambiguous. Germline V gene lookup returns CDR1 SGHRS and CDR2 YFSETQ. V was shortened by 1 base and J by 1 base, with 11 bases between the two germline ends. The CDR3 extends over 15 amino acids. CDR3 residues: CASSLQALGNTEAFF. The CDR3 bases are TGCGCCAGCAGCTTGCAGGCACTGGGGAACACTGAAGCTTTCTTT. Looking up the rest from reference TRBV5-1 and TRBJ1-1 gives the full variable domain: KAGVTQTPRYLIKTRGQQVTLSCSPISGHRSVSWYQQTPGQGLQFLFEYFSETQRNKGNFPGRFSGRQFSNSRSEMNVSTLELGDSALYLCASSLQALGNTEAFFGQGTRLTVV.

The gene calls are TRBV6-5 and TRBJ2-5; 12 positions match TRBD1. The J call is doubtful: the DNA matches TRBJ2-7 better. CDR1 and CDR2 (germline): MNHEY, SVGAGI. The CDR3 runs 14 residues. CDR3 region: CASSWDRGPYEQYF. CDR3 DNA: TGTGCCAGCAGCTGGGACAGGGGGCCCTACGAGCAGTACTTC.

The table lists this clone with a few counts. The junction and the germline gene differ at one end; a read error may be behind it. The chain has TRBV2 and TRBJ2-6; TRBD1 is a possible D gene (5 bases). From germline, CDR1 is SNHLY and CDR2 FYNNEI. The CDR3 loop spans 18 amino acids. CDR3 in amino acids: CAIRPYLSTFSGANGLTF. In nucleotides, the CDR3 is TGTGCCATCCGACCCTATTTGAGCACTTTCTCTGGGGCCAACGGCCTGACTTTC.

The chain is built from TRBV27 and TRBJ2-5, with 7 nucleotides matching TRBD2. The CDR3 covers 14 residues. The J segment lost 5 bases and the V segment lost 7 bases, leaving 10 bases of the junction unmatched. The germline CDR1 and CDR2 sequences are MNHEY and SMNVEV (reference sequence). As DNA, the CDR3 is TGTGCCAGCAAACCTATATGGGAGGGGGAGACCCAGTACTTC. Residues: CASKPIWEGETQYF.

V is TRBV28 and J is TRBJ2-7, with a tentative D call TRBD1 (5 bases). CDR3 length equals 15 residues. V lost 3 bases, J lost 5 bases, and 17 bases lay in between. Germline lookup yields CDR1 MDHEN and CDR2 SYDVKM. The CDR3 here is CASSFPTALGHEQYF. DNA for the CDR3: TGTGCCAGCAGTTTCCCGACAGCATTGGGCCACGAGCAGTACTTC.

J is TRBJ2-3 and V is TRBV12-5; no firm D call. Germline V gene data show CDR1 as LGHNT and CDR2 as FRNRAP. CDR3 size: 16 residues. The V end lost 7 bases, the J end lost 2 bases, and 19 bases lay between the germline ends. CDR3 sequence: CASAPSPTTDTDTQYF. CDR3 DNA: TGTGCTAGTGCCCCCTCCCCAACTACCGACACAGATACGCAGTATTTT.

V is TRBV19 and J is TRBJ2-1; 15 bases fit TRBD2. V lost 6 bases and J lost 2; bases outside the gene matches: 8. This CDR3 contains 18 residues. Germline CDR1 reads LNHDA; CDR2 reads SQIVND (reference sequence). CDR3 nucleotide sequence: TGTGCCAGTAGCAAGGGGACTAGCGGGGGGACGCCCTACAATGAGCAGTTCTTC. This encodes CASSKGTSGGTPYNEQFF.

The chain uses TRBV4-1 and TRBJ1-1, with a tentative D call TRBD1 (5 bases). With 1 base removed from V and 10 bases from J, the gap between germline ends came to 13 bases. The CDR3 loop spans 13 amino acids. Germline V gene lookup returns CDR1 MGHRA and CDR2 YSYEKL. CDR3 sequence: CASSQVGASVAFF. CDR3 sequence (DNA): TGCGCCAGCAGCCAAGTTGGGGCGTCCGTAGCTTTCTTT.

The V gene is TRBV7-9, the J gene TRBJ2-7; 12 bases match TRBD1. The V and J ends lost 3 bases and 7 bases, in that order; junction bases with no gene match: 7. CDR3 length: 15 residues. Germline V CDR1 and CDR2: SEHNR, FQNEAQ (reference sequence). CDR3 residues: CASSLHWDRGQEQYF. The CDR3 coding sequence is TGTGCCAGCAGCTTGCACTGGGACAGGGGGCAGGAGCAGTACTTC.

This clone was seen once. CDR3 region: CSVQGTHTGELFF. CDR3 nucleotide sequence: TGCAGCGTTCAGGGGACCCACACCGGGGAGCTGTTTTTT. This chain uses TRBV29-1 with TRBJ2-2, with D tentatively TRBD1 (6 bases). V was trimmed by 5 bases and J by 3 bases, leaving 10 bases between them. Germline CDR1 reads SQVTM; CDR2 reads ANQGSEA. CDR3 length: 13 amino acids.

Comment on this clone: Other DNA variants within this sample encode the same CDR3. This CDR3 is CASSPRAGQETQYF. In DNA form, the CDR3 reads TGTGCCAGCTCACCACGGGCGGGACAAGAGACCCAGTACTTC. The chain uses TRBV18 and TRBJ2-5, with a weak D call TRBD2 (6 bases). This CDR3 has 14 amino acids. In germline, CDR1 is KGHSH, CDR2 LQKENI. Between the trimmed V and J ends, which lost 1 base and 2 bases, there was a span of 8 bases.

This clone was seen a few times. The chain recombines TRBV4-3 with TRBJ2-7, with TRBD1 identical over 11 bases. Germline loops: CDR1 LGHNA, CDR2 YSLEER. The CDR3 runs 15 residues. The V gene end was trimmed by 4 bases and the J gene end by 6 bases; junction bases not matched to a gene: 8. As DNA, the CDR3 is TGCGCCAGCAGCCGCGGGACAGGGGGATTCTCCGAGCAGTACTTC. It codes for CASSRGTGGFSEQYF.

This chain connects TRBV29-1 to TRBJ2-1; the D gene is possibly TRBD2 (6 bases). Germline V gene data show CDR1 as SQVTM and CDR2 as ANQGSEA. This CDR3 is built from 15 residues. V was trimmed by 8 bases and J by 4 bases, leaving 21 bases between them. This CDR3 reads CSIISGTSSYNEQFF. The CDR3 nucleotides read TGCAGCATCATTTCCGGGACTTCCTCTTACAATGAGCAGTTCTTC.

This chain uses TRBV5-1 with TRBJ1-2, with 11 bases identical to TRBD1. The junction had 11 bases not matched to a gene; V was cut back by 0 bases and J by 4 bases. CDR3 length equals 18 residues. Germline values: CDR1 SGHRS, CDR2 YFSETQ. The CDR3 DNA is TGCGCCAGCAGCTTGGGAGGGACAGGGGGAGGAGATAGCTATGGCTACACCTTC. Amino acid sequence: CASSLGGTGGGDSYGYTF.

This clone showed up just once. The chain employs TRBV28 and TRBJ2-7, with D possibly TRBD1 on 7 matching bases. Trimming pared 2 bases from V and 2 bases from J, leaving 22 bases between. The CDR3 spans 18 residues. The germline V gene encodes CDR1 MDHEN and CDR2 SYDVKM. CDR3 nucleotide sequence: TGTGCCAGCAGTTTACGGGGGAACAGGGGCTCGAAAACCTACGAGCAGTACTTC. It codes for CASSLRGNRGSKTYEQYF.

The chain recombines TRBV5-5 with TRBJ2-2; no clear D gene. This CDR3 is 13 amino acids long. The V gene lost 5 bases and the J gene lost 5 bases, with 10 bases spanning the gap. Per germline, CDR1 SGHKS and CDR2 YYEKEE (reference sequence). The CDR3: CASSSTATGELFF. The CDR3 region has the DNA TGTGCCAGCAGTTCAACAGCAACCGGGGAGCTGTTTTTT.

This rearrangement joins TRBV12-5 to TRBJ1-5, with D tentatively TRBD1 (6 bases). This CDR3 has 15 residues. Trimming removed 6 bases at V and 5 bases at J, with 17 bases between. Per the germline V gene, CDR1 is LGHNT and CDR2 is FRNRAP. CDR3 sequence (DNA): TGTGCTAGTGGGTTAGGGGGTTCGTCCTATCAGCCCCAGCATTTT. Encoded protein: CASGLGGSSYQPQHF.

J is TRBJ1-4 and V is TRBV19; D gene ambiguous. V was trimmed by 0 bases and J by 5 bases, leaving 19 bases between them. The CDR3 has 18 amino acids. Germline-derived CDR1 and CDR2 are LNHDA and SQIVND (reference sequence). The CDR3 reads CASSIDPVRHTGNEKLFF. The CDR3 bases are TGTGCCAGTAGTATAGATCCGGTGAGACATACGGGGAATGAAAAACTGTTTTTT.

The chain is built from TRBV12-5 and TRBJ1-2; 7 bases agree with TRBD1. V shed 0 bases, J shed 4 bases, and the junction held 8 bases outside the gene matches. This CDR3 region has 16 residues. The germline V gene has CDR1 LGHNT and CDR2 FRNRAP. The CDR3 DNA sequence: TGTGCTAGTGGTTTGGTACTCGCAGGGGGGATCTATGGCTACACCTTC. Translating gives CASGLVLAGGIYGYTF. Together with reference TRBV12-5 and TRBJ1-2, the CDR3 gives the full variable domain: DARVTQTPRHKVTEMGQEVTMRCQPILGHNTVFWYRQTMMQGLELLAYFRNRAPLDDSGMPKDRFSAEMPDATLATLKIQPSEPRDSAVYFCASGLVLAGGIYGYTFGSGTRLTVV.